This T cell receptor (beta chain) was sequenced during a study of cytomegalovirus exposure and HLA in healthy donors. This clone turned up a few times. Its antigen remains unidentified. Study findings and constraints: Cytomegalovirus association was listed for approximately 150 TCR beta chains. A missense DCLRE1C variant was associated with V- and J-gene trimming of TCR beta chains in a later analysis, and an independent cohort replicated the association. Donors were assumed by presence/absence analyses to have roughly uniform sequencing depth. As a later analysis showed, several of the most significant clusters appeared to be linked to common viral pathogens.

Trimming removed 7 bases from V and 3 bases from J; junction bases left unmatched: 6. The CDR3 is 14 amino acids. Per germline, CDR1 LNHDA and CDR2 SQIVND (reference sequence). PCR used 60 Vbeta primers and 13 Jbeta primers. Measured with immunoSEQ multiplex PCR; TCRdb has only the in-frame clones, and not every one. The table shows some 130,000 clones, with 80% occurring only once. Source material: PBMCs. This clonotype was obtained from a man between 25 and 39 years old in good health and CMV-seronegative. The V gene is TRBV19, the J gene TRBJ1-2; the match to TRBD1 covers 9 bases. In nucleotides, the CDR3 is TGTGCCAGTACCCCGGGACAGGGAGACTATGGCTACACCTTC. This translates into CASTPGQGDYGYTF.